Listed here are 6 T cell receptor beta chains from one sample, sequenced in a study of blood T cells in healthy people across ages. A J-beta primer mix and a sample-barcoded 5' primer were used in a second PCR of about 7 to 12 cycles. TCRdb re-analysed the 5' RACE reads in MiXCR, keeping a single row per CDR3 protein. The table shows around 2 million distinct CDR3 sequences, with about two fifths occurring only once. Sequencing was performed on blood. The receptors here all came from a human donor in good health.

The genes are TRBV30 and TRBJ2-3; D remains unclear. The CDR3 consists of 12 residues. Germline CDR1 reads GTSNPN; CDR2 reads SVGIG (reference sequence). Trimming cost V 1 base and J 4 bases, with 6 bases left between them. Here the CDR3 DNA reads TGTGCCTGGAGTGAGGTGCCAGATACGCAGTATTTT. Amino acid sequence: CAWSEVPDTQYF. Full variable domain (missing parts from reference TRBV30 and TRBJ2-3): SQTIHQWPATLVQPVGSPLSLECTVEGTSNPNLYWYRQAAGRGLQLLFYSVGIGQISSEVPQNLSASRPQDRQFILSSKKLLLSDSGFYLCAWSEVPDTQYFGPGTRLTVL.

With regard to this clonotype: The CDR3 carries no conserved terminal phenylalanine or tryptophan, so it likely arises from a read error. Here the CDR3 DNA reads TGTGCCAGCAGTTCATGGACAGAACACTCCTACAATGAGCAGTTCTGC. It yields the protein CASSSWTEHSYNEQFC. The chain uses TRBV28 and TRBJ2-1, with a possible D match to TRBD1 (6 bases). Trimming took 4 bases from V and 0 from J, leaving 13 bases between them. CDR1 is MDHEN and CDR2 is SYDVKM in the germline V gene. This CDR3 spans 16 amino acids.

This sequence joins TRBV9 and TRBJ2-1; D possibly uses TRBD1 or TRBD2 (5 bases each). The CDR3 is 15 amino acids. CDR1 is SGDLS, CDR2 YYNGEE, per germline. The V end was cut by 1 base, the J end by 6 bases, with 14 bases between. CDR3 nucleotides: TGTGCCAGCAGCGTAACGGGGCTGCCGGGCAATGAGCAGTTCTTC. Residues: CASSVTGLPGNEQFF.

V and J are TRBV7-9 and TRBJ1-1, with TRBD1 identical over 11 bases. V lost 3 bases and J lost 3; bases outside the gene matches: 9. This CDR3 spans 17 amino acids. Germline V gives CDR1 SEHNR, CDR2 FQNEAQ (reference sequence). CDR3 residues: CASSLGGTGGFYTEAFF. CDR3 in DNA: TGTGCCAGCAGCTTGGGCGGGACAGGGGGGTTTTACACTGAAGCTTTCTTT.

The rearrangement joins TRBV10-3 to TRBJ2-1; TRBD1 agrees at 7 bases. V lost 6 bases, J lost 6 bases, and 14 bases stayed unmatched. Per germline, CDR1 ENHRY and CDR2 SYGVKD. The CDR3 totals 16 residues. CDR3 in DNA: TGTGCCATCAGCCCCCTGGGGCAGGGGGACGGCAATGAGCAGTTCTTC. Its translation is CAISPLGQGDGNEQFF.

V is TRBV21-1 and J is TRBJ2-4; TRBD2 is the table's D call, not checked against the DNA. TRBV21-1 is listed as a pseudogene. The CDR3 length is 21 residues. CDR3 sequence: CASSKVCTPIRRGEAKNIQYF. CDR3 DNA sequence: TGTGCCAGCAGCAAAGTTTGTACTCCGATTAGGCGGGGGGAAGCCAAAAACATTCAGTACTTC.